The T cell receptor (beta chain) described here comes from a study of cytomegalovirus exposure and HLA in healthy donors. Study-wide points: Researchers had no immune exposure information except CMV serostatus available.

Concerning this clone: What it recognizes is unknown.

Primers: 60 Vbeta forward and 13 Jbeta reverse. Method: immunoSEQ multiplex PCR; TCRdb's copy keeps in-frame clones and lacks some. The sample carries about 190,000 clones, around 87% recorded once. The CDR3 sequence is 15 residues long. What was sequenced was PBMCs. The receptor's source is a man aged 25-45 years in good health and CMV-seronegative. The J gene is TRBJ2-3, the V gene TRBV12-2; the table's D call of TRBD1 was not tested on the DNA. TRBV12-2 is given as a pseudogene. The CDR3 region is CASRLAETGTDTQYF. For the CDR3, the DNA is TGTGCAAGTCGCTTAGCGGAGACAGGGACAGATACGCAGTATTTT.